The count of the clone carrying this T cell receptor beta chain is one. Whoever was chosen for sequencing had shown CD8+CD57+ cell expansion by flow cytometry. CDR3 size: 17 residues. Germline V gives CDR1 SGHAT, CDR2 FQNNGV. This sample was included in a study of CD8+CD57+ T cells in acquired aplastic anemia. Overall study context: Mean DNA quantity obtained from sorted CD4+ and CD8+ cells was 2.5 to 4 ug.

Profiling of TCR beta VDJ combinations and CDR3 sequences used genomic DNA as template. TCRdb re-derived calls from the reads in MiXCR, one entry per CDR3 protein. Seen here are around 500,000 distinct CDR3 sequences, over 25% observed once, and the top ten hold roughly 0.8%. This TCR was recovered from a human donor with aplastic anemia. Sequences were obtained from sorted CD4+, CD8+, or CD8+CD57+ T cells (not recorded which) from PBMCs. The chain recombines TRBV11-2 with TRBJ2-7, with D perhaps given as TRBD1 or TRBD2 (7 bases each). Matching the DNA end better, TRBJ2-1 makes the J call doubtful. As DNA, the CDR3 is TGTGCCAGCAGCCACTCGGGGGGACAGAGCTCCTACAATGAGCAGTTCTTC. The encoded protein is CASSHSGGQSSYNEQFF.